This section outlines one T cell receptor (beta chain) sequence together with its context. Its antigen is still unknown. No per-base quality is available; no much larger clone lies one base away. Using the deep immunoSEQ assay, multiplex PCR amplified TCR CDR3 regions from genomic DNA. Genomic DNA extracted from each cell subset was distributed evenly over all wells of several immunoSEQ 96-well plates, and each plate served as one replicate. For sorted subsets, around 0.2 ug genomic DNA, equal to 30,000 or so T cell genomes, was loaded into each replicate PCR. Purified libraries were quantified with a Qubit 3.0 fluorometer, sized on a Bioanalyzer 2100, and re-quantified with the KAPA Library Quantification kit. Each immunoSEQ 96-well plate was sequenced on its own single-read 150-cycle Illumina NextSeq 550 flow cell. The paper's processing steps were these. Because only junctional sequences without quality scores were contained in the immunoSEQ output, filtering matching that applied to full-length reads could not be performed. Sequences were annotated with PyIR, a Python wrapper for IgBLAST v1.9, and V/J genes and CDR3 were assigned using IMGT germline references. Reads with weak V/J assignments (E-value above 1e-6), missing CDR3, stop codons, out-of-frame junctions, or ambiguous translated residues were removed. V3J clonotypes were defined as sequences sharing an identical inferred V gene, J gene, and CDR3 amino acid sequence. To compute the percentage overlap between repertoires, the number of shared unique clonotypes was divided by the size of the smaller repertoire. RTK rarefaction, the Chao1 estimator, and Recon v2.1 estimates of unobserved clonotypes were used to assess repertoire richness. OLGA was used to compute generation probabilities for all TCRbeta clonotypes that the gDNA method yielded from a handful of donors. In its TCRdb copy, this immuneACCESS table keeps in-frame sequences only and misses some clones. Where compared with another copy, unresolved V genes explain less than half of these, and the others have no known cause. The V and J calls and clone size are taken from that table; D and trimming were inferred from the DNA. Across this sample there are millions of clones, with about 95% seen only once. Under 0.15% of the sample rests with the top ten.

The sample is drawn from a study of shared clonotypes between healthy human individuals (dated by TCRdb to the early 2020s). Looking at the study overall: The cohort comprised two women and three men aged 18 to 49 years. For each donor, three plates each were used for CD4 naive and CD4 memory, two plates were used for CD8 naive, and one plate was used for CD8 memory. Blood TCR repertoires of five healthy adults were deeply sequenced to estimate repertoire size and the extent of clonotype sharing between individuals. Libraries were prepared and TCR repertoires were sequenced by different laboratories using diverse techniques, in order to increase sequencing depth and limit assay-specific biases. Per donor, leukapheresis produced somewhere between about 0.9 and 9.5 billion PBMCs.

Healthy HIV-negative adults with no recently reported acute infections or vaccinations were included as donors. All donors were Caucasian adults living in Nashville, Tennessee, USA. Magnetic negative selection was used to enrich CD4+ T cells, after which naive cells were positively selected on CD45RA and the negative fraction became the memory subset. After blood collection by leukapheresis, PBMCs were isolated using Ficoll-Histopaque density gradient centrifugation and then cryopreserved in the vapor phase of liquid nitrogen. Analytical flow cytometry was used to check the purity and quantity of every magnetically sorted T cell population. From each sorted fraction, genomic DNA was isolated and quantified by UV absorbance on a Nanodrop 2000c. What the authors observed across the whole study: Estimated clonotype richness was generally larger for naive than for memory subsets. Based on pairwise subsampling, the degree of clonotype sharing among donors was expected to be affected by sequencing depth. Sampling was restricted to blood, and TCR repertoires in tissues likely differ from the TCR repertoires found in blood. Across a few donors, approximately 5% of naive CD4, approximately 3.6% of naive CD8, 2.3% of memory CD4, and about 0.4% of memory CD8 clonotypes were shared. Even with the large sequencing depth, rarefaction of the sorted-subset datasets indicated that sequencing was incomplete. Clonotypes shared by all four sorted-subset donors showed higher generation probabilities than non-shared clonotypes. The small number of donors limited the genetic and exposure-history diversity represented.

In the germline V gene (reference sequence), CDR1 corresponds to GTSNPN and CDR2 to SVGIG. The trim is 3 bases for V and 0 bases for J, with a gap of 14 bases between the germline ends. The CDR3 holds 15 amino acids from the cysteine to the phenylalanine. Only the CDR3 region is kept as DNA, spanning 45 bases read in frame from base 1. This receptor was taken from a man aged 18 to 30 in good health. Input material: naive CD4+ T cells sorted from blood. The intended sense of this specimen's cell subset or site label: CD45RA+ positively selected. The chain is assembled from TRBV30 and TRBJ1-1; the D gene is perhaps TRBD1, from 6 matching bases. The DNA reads TGTGCCTGGAGCCCCCACAGGGATCTGAACACTGAAGCTTTCTTT. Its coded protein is CAWSPHRDLNTEAFF.